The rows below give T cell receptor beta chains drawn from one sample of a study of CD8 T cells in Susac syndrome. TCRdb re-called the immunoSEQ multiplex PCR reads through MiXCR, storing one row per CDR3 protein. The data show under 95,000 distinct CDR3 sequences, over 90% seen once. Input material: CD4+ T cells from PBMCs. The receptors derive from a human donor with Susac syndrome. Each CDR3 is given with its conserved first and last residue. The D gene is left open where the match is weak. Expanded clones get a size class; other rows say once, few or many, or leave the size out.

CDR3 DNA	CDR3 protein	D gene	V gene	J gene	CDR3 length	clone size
TGTGCCAGCAGCTTTGTCGGCGGGGGCCGGGGCACAGATACGCAGTATTTT	CASSFVGGGRGTDTQYF	-	TRBV7-2	TRBJ2-3	17	-
TGCAGTGCTAGAGAGGCGGGGGTACCCGCTTGGGCCTACGAGCAGTACTTC	CSAREAGVPAWAYEQYF	TRBD2	TRBV20-1	TRBJ2-7	17	-
TGTGCCAGCAGCCCCTCCCTGGAGCGGGGGGTGGAGACCCAGTACTTC	CASSPSLERGVETQYF	TRBD2	TRBV5-4	TRBJ2-5	16	-
TGTGCCTGGAGGGCAATCTCCTACGAGCAGTACTTC	CAWRAISYEQYF	-	TRBV30	TRBJ2-7	12	-
TGTGCCATCAAGGCAGATGGGTCAGATACGCAGTATTTT	CAIKADGSDTQYF	-	TRBV10-3	TRBJ2-3	13	-
TGTGCCAGCAGTTCTACGCGCCAAGCTTTCTTT	CASSSTRQAFF	-	TRBV28	TRBJ1-1	11	-
TGTGCCAGCAGCCAAGAATCGGCTAGCGGGGGGAATGAGCAGTTCTTC	CASSQESASGGNEQFF	TRBD2	TRBV4-2	TRBJ2-1	16	-
TGCAGCGCCGTTGGGGGAGGAGGCAATCAGCCCCAGCATTTT	CSAVGGGGNQPQHF	-	TRBV29-1	TRBJ1-5	14	-
TGTGCCAGCAGAGACGGACAGGGTCTTACAGATACGCAGTATTTT	CASRDGQGLTDTQYF	TRBD1	TRBV2	TRBJ2-3	15	-
TGCGCCAGCAGCCAAGTAGACAGGGACACCGGGGAGCTGTTTTTT	CASSQVDRDTGELFF	TRBD1	TRBV4-3	TRBJ2-2	15	-
TGTGCCAGCAGTTCTGCGAGGGGCCTACGGACAGATACGCAGTATTTT	CASSSARGLRTDTQYF	-	TRBV28	TRBJ2-3	16	-
TGTGCCAGTCCTCCCGGGGGAAATCAGCCCCAGCATTTT	CASPPGGNQPQHF	-	TRBV7-3	TRBJ1-5	13	-
TGTGCCAGCTCCCGCAGGAAAGAGACCCAGTACTTC	CASSRRKETQYF	-	TRBV18	TRBJ2-5	12	-
TGCAGTGCTAGAAGAGGCGGGGTGAGCACAGATACGCAGTATTTT	CSARRGGVSTDTQYF	-	TRBV20-1	TRBJ2-3	15	once
TGTGCCAGCAGTCGCGAGGATACGCAGTATTTT	CASSREDTQYF	-	TRBV7-2	TRBJ2-3	11	few
TGTGCCAGCAGCCCCCCTACTGGACAGGGGCGATGGGGCTACACCTTC	CASSPPTGQGRWGYTF	TRBD1	TRBV5-4	TRBJ1-2	16	-
TGTGCCAGCAGGCCCGGACAGGATGGTTATGGCTACACCTTC	CASRPGQDGYGYTF	TRBD1	TRBV3-1	TRBJ1-2	14	-